Listed below are T cell receptor beta chains from one sample, sequenced in a study of tumor-infiltrating lymphocytes in primary liver carcinoma. TCRdb recomputed calls from the multiplex PCR reads with MiXCR, one row per CDR3 protein. The sample carries just over 30,000 distinct CDR3 sequences, 71% recorded once. Material: liver tumor tissue from sampling region 3. The origin of the receptors is a woman in her twenties or thirties with primary liver carcinoma and hepatitis B virus infection. CDR3s include the opening cysteine and the closing phenylalanine or tryptophan. Each record gives: CDR3 protein, CDR3 DNA, clone size, J gene, V gene, D gene. The D gene is left open where the match is weak. Expanded clones are given a class, and other clones once, few, many or no size at all.

CDR3aa: CASSSPGQGNRSLHF; CDR3nt: TGTGCCAGTAGTTCCCCAGGACAGGGAAACCGATCCCTCCACTTT; abundance: -; j_gene: TRBJ1-6; v_gene: TRBV28; d_gene: TRBD1
CDR3aa: CACSSRGTRTMGNEQFF; CDR3nt: TGTGCCTGCAGCTCCCGGGGGACGCGGACCATGGGCAATGAGCAGTTCTTC; abundance: many; j_gene: TRBJ2-1; v_gene: TRBV11-3; d_gene: -
CDR3aa: CAGSPWAGSGANVLTF; CDR3nt: TGCGCCGGCAGCCCCTGGGCAGGCTCTGGGGCCAACGTCCTAACTTTC; abundance: once; j_gene: TRBJ2-6; v_gene: TRBV5-1; d_gene: -
CDR3aa: CASSIRGTSGASSYNEQFF; CDR3nt: TGTGCCAGCAGCATAAGAGGGACTAGCGGGGCGAGCTCCTACAATGAGCAGTTCTTC; abundance: many; j_gene: TRBJ2-1; v_gene: TRBV11-2; d_gene: TRBD2
CDR3aa: CASSLGLEGEVENEQFF; CDR3nt: TGTGCCAGCAGTCTGGGACTAGAGGGAGAAGTTGAGAATGAGCAATTCTTC; abundance: -; j_gene: TRBJ2-1; v_gene: TRBV11-1; d_gene: TRBD2
CDR3aa: CVSSLSVTSVQFF; CDR3nt: TGTGTCAGCAGCTTATCGGTTACGAGTGTGCAGTTCTTC; abundance: once; j_gene: TRBJ2-1; v_gene: TRBV11-2; d_gene: -
CDR3aa: CASGNPGEGYTF; CDR3nt: TGTGCCAGCGGGAACCCAGGGGAGGGCTACACCTTC; abundance: few; j_gene: TRBJ1-2; v_gene: TRBV6-1; d_gene: -
CDR3aa: CTSSYKVSTSYEQYF; CDR3nt: TGTACCAGCAGTTACAAGGTCAGCACCTCCTACGAGCAGTACTTC; abundance: -; j_gene: TRBJ2-7; v_gene: TRBV6-5; d_gene: -
CDR3aa: CASSPNDGLAGGNGQFF; CDR3nt: TGCGCCAGCAGCCCGAATGACGGGCTAGCGGGAGGAAATGGGCAGTTCTTC; abundance: -; j_gene: TRBJ2-1; v_gene: TRBV4-3; d_gene: TRBD2
CDR3aa: CTNSHLGTANEQFF; CDR3nt: TGTACCAACAGCCACCTAGGGACAGCCAATGAGCAGTTCTTC; abundance: -; j_gene: TRBJ2-1; v_gene: TRBV11-2; d_gene: TRBD1
CDR3aa: CASSHGKVISVDSEQFF; CDR3nt: TGTGCCAGCAGCCACGGCAAAGTGATTAGCGTAGACAGTGAGCAGTTCTTC; abundance: -; j_gene: TRBJ2-1; v_gene: TRBV4-2; d_gene: -
CDR3aa: CASSRDIHSGQFF; CDR3nt: TGTGCCAGCAGTCGGGACATACACTCAGGGCAGTTCTTC; abundance: -; j_gene: TRBJ2-1; v_gene: TRBV28; d_gene: -
CDR3aa: CADSLRTELNEQFF; CDR3nt: TGTGCCGACAGCCTGCGGACGGAGCTCAATGAGCAGTTCTTC; abundance: -; j_gene: TRBJ2-1; v_gene: TRBV7-8; d_gene: -
CDR3aa: CASSPSWDRGMYEQYF; CDR3nt: TGTGCCAGCAGCCCATCCTGGGACAGGGGGATGTACGAGCAGTACTTC; abundance: -; j_gene: TRBJ2-7; v_gene: TRBV4-2; d_gene: TRBD1
CDR3aa: CSSSSGRGRTMSSYEQYF; CDR3nt: TGTTCCAGCAGCTCTGGTCGTGGTCGTACTATGAGCTCCTACGAGCAGTACTTC; abundance: -; j_gene: TRBJ2-7; v_gene: TRBV7-8; d_gene: -
CDR3aa: CASSFPQGEQYF; CDR3nt: TGTGCCAGCAGCTTTCCCCAGGGGGAGCAGTACTTC; abundance: many; j_gene: TRBJ2-7; v_gene: TRBV11-2; d_gene: -
CDR3aa: CANSSHGAMNTGELFF; CDR3nt: TGCGCCAACAGCAGTCACGGGGCCATGAACACTGGGGAGCTGTTTTTT; abundance: -; j_gene: TRBJ2-2; v_gene: TRBV5-5; d_gene: -
CDR3aa: CASSLSWDRGTKSPLHF; CDR3nt: TGTGCCAGCAGTCTCTCCTGGGACAGGGGGACCAAATCACCCCTCCACTTT; abundance: -; j_gene: TRBJ1-6; v_gene: TRBV12-3/TRBV12-4; d_gene: TRBD1
CDR3aa: CSVWTGTQGNIQYF; CDR3nt: TGCAGCGTCTGGACGGGGACACAGGGAAACATTCAGTACTTC; abundance: many; j_gene: TRBJ2-4; v_gene: TRBV29-1; d_gene: -
CDR3aa: CASSLDRGTYEQYF; CDR3nt: TGTGCCAGCAGCCTGGACAGGGGAACCTACGAGCAGTACTTC; abundance: many; j_gene: TRBJ2-7; v_gene: TRBV11-1; d_gene: TRBD1
CDR3aa: CASRRDMADTQYF; CDR3nt: TGTGCAAGCAGGAGGGACATGGCAGATACGCAGTATTTT; abundance: -; j_gene: TRBJ2-3; v_gene: TRBV11-2; d_gene: -
CDR3aa: CVSSCRTGTSRETQYF; CDR3nt: TGTGTCAGCAGCTGTCGAACCGGGACTAGCCGGGAGACCCAGTACTTC; abundance: -; j_gene: TRBJ2-5; v_gene: TRBV11-2; d_gene: TRBD2
CDR3aa: CASNGRLGGSYNEQFF; CDR3nt: TGCGCCAGCAACGGCAGACTAGGCGGCTCCTACAATGAGCAGTTCTTC; abundance: -; j_gene: TRBJ2-1; v_gene: TRBV4-1; d_gene: -
CDR3aa: CASSLGRGEWGADEQFF; CDR3nt: TGTGCCAGCAGCTTAGGTCGTGGGGAGTGGGGTGCCGATGAGCAGTTCTTC; abundance: few; j_gene: TRBJ2-1; v_gene: TRBV11-3; d_gene: -
CDR3aa: CASTPGLADFTDTQYF; CDR3nt: TGTGCCAGCACCCCGGGACTAGCGGATTTCACAGATACGCAGTATTTT; abundance: medium-sized; j_gene: TRBJ2-3; v_gene: TRBV6-1; d_gene: TRBD2
CDR3aa: CASSSKQAESFF; CDR3nt: TGTGCCAGTAGCTCTAAACAGGCTGAATCTTTCTTT; abundance: -; j_gene: TRBJ1-1; v_gene: TRBV11-2; d_gene: -
CDR3aa: CSARDWTPIVDTQYF; CDR3nt: TGCAGTGCTAGAGATTGGACACCAATAGTAGATACGCAGTATTTT; abundance: many; j_gene: TRBJ2-3; v_gene: TRBV20-1; d_gene: -
CDR3aa: CASSYKGSSSHEQYF; CDR3nt: TGTGCCAGCAGTTACAAGGGCAGCAGCTCCCACGAGCAGTACTTT; abundance: -; j_gene: TRBJ2-7; v_gene: TRBV6-5; d_gene: -
CDR3aa: CASSRLAGGGCEQIF; CDR3nt: TGTGCCAGCAGCAGACTAGCGGGGGGGGGGTGTGAGCAGATCTTC; abundance: -; j_gene: TRBJ2-1; v_gene: TRBV11-3; d_gene: TRBD2
CDR3aa: CPSSLVGGTLVDEQSF; CDR3nt: TGTCCCAGCAGCTTAGTTGGCGGGACGCTAGTCGATGAGCAGTCCTTC; abundance: -; j_gene: TRBJ2-1; v_gene: TRBV11-2; d_gene: -
CDR3aa: CASSSYGSATTGELFF; CDR3nt: TGTGCCAGCAGCAGCTATGGAAGCGCTACCACCGGGGAGCTGTTTTTT; abundance: -; j_gene: TRBJ2-2; v_gene: TRBV5-4; d_gene: -
CDR3aa: CDGASGIRNEQFF; CDR3nt: TGTGACGGCGCTAGCGGGATTAGGAATGAGCAGTTCTTC; abundance: -; j_gene: TRBJ2-1; v_gene: TRBV11-3; d_gene: TRBD2
CDR3aa: CASKTNRGTGELFF; CDR3nt: TGTGCCAGCAAAACTAACAGGGGAACCGGGGAGCTGTTTTTT; abundance: many; j_gene: TRBJ2-2; v_gene: TRBV6-5; d_gene: TRBD1
CDR3aa: CASSDPGGSSYEHYF; CDR3nt: TGTGCCAGCAGTGACCCAGGGGGCTCCTCCTACGAGCATTACTTC; abundance: -; j_gene: TRBJ2-7; v_gene: TRBV6-1; d_gene: TRBD1
CDR3aa: CASSPQADYGYTF; CDR3nt: TGTGCCAGCAGTCCACAGGCAGACTATGGCTACACCTTC; abundance: medium-sized; j_gene: TRBJ1-2; v_gene: TRBV6-2/TRBV6-3; d_gene: -
CDR3aa: CASRPSLDTGELFF; CDR3nt: TGTGCCAGCAGACCGAGCCTTGACACCGGGGAGCTGTTTTTT; abundance: medium-sized; j_gene: TRBJ2-2; v_gene: TRBV11-1; d_gene: -
CDR3aa: CASNQDRWIGREQCF; CDR3nt: TGCGCCAGCAACCAAGATCGATGGATAGGGCGGGAGCAGTGCTTC; abundance: once; j_gene: TRBJ2-7; v_gene: TRBV4-3; d_gene: TRBD2
CDR3aa: CSVPDSERVYF; CDR3nt: TGCAGCGTGCCGGACAGTGAGAGAGTGTATTTT; abundance: -; j_gene: TRBJ2-3; v_gene: TRBV29-1; d_gene: -
CDR3aa: CASTLWGASGDAQYF; CDR3nt: TGTGCCAGTACCCTTTGGGGTGCTAGCGGGGATGCGCAGTATTTT; abundance: -; j_gene: TRBJ2-3; v_gene: TRBV12-3/TRBV12-4; d_gene: TRBD2
CDR3aa: CSARASTRVLDTDTHYF; CDR3nt: TGCAGTGCTAGAGCCAGCACCCGGGTCCTGGACACGGATACGCACTATTTT; abundance: -; j_gene: TRBJ2-3; v_gene: TRBV20-1; d_gene: -
CDR3aa: CASSHRGNGSLTATQYF; CDR3nt: TGTGCCAGCAGCCATCGAGGGAACGGGAGCCTTACAGCTACACAGTATTTT; abundance: -; j_gene: TRBJ2-3; v_gene: TRBV11-2; d_gene: -
CDR3aa: CVSARREGIIETQYF; CDR3nt: TGTGTCAGCGCCAGAAGAGAGGGGATTATCGAGACCCAGTACTTC; abundance: -; j_gene: TRBJ2-5; v_gene: TRBV11-2; d_gene: -
CDR3aa: CASSETLPGGAANTGELFF; CDR3nt: TGTGCCAGCAGTGAAACCCTTCCCGGGGGCGCCGCGAACACCGGGGAGCTGTTTTTT; abundance: large; j_gene: TRBJ2-2; v_gene: TRBV6-1; d_gene: -
CDR3aa: CASNFEGADRETQNF; CDR3nt: TGTGCCAGCAACTTTGAAGGGGCCGATAGGGAGACCCAGAACTTC; abundance: -; j_gene: TRBJ2-5; v_gene: TRBV7-8; d_gene: -
CDR3aa: CASSFRTGGNTEAFF; CDR3nt: TGTGCCAGCAGTTTCAGGACAGGGGGGAACACTGAAGCTTTCTTT; abundance: many; j_gene: TRBJ1-1; v_gene: TRBV12-3/TRBV12-4; d_gene: TRBD1
CDR3aa: CASSTCPGNEETQYF; CDR3nt: TGCGCCAGCAGCACCTGCCCCGGGAACGAAGAGACCCAGTACTTC; abundance: -; j_gene: TRBJ2-5; v_gene: TRBV12-3/TRBV12-4; d_gene: -
CDR3aa: CVSSLVGGTPVDEQFF; CDR3nt: TGTGTCAGCAGCTTAGTTGGTGGGACGCCAGTCGACGAGCAGTTCTTC; abundance: few; j_gene: TRBJ2-1; v_gene: TRBV11-2; d_gene: -
CDR3aa: CASSQGLRVASGNTIYF; CDR3nt: TGTGCCAGCAGCCAGGGTCTCAGGGTGGCTTCTGGAAACACCATATATTTT; abundance: -; j_gene: TRBJ1-3; v_gene: TRBV4-2; d_gene: -
CDR3aa: CVSSFFGERFF; CDR3nt: TGTGTCAGCAGTTTTTTTGGTGAGCGGTTCTTC; abundance: -; j_gene: TRBJ2-1; v_gene: TRBV28; d_gene: -
CDR3aa: CSGRTGRPYNEQFF; CDR3nt: TGCAGCGGGAGGACAGGGCGACCCTACAATGAGCAGTTCTTC; abundance: many; j_gene: TRBJ2-1; v_gene: TRBV29-1; d_gene: TRBD1
CDR3aa: CAISESGTSGKETQYF; CDR3nt: TGTGCCATCAGTGAGTCCGGGACTAGCGGGAAAGAGACCCAGTACTTC; abundance: few; j_gene: TRBJ2-5; v_gene: TRBV10-3; d_gene: TRBD2
CDR3aa: CISSSGRGSYGYTF; CDR3nt: TGTATCAGCAGCTCCGGCAGGGGGTCCTATGGCTACACCTTC; abundance: -; j_gene: TRBJ1-2; v_gene: TRBV7-8; d_gene: TRBD1
CDR3aa: CANSLMLSDQLF; CDR3nt: TGTGCCAACAGCTTGATGTTAAGCGATCAGCTCTTC; abundance: -; j_gene: TRBJ2-1; v_gene: TRBV12-3/TRBV12-4; d_gene: -
CDR3aa: CASSPVLGLAENTQYF; CDR3nt: TGTGCCAGCAGTCCCGTATTGGGTCTAGCCGAAAACACTCAGTATTTC; abundance: -; j_gene: TRBJ2-4; v_gene: TRBV11-2; d_gene: -
CDR3aa: CASSDRVGRPQLF; CDR3nt: TGTGCCAGCAGTGATAGGGTTGGGCGGCCCCAACTTTTT; abundance: -; j_gene: TRBJ1-5; v_gene: TRBV6-1; d_gene: -